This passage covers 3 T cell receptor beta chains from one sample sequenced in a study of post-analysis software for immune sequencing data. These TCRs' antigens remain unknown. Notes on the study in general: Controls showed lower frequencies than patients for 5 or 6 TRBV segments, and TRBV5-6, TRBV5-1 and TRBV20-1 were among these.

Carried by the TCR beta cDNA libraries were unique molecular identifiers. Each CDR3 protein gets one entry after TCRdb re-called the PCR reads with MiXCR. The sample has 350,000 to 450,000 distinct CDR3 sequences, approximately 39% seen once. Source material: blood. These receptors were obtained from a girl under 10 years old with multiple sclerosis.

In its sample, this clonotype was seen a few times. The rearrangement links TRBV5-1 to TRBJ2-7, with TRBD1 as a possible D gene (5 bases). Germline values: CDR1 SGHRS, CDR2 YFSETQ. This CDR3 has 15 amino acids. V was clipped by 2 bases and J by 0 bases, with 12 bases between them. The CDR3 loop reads CASSFQTAHSYEQYF. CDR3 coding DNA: TGCGCCAGCAGCTTCCAGACAGCCCACTCCTACGAGCAGTACTTC. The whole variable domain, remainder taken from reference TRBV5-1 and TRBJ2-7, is KAGVTQTPRYLIKTRGQQVTLSCSPISGHRSVSWYQQTPGQGLQFLFEYFSETQRNKGNFPGRFSGRQFSNSRSEMNVSTLELGDSALYLCASSFQTAHSYEQYFGPGTRLTVT.

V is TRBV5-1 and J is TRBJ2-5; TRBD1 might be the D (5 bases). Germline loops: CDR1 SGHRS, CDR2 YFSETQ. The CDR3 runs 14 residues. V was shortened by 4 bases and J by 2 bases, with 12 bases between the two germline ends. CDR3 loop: CASSRVAGQETQYF. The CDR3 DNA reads TGCGCCAGCAGCCGCGTAGCAGGGCAAGAGACCCAGTACTTC.

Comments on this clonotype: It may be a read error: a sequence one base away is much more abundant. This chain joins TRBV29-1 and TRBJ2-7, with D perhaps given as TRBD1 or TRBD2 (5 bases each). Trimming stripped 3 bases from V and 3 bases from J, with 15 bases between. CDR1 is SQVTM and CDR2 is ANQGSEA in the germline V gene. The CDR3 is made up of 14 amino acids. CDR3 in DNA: TGCAGCGTTGACCTTACAGGACTGAGCTACGAGCAGTACTTC. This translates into CSVDLTGLSYEQYF.